This TCR beta chain comes out of a study of cytomegalovirus exposure and HLA in healthy donors. Study-wide findings and caveats: HLA restriction was apparent for most CMV-associated TCR beta chains in a later analysis. Researchers counted around 180 TCR beta chains as cytomegalovirus-associated. Compared with the approximately 680-donor mean, an Asian-associated ancestry cluster reportedly had fewer N-insertions, according to a later analysis. More clonal expansion characterized HLA-associated TCR beta chains than equally common others in a later analysis.

The V and J ends lost 6 bases and 8 bases, in that order; junction bases with no gene match: 15. Germline V gene sequence: CDR1 LGHNA, CDR2 YNFKEQ. The CDR3 totals 17 residues. Remarks on this clone: Its antigen is unidentified.

A multiplex PCR was run with 60 Vbeta primers and 13 Jbeta primers. Some clones are missing from TCRdb's copy, which holds only in-frame ones; the method was immunoSEQ multiplex PCR. Of 200,000 to 300,000 clones in the sample, 82% were seen once. The V call is TRBV4-2, the J call TRBJ2-1; 11 bases agree with TRBD1. The receptor's source is a middle-aged woman in good health and CMV-seropositive. Specimen: PBMCs. Written as DNA, the CDR3 is TGTGCCAGCAGACAGAGCTCCGGGACAGGGGGTAAGCATGAGCAGTTCTTC. As protein: CASRQSSGTGGKHEQFF.